This note documents a single TCR beta chain sequence. The data were taken from a study of PD-1 blockade in classical Hodgkin lymphoma. V was cut by 8 bases and J by 0 bases, with 11 bases left in between. CDR1 MNHNY and CDR2 SVGAGI come from the germline V gene (reference sequence). This CDR3 is 14 amino acids long. Repertoires were generated with immunoSEQ multiplex PCR, while TCRdb's copy carries only in-frame clones and drops some. The data hold roughly 29,000 clones, with around 85% observed a single time. Time point meaning: cycle 4 day 1 (C4D1), after more than five weeks of nivolumab. Brentuximab vedotin exposure varied, and every patient relapsed after autologous stem cell transplantation. It was by magnetic negative selection that CD4+ T cells were purified from thawed PBMCs.

The material was CD4+ T cells from blood, obtained before the fourth cycle of nivolumab. The receptor comes from a human donor with classical Hodgkin lymphoma. The chain has TRBV6-6 and TRBJ1-5; D not certain. CDR3 DNA: TGTGCCAGCGCGGGGATTTCTAGCAATCAGCCCCAGCATTTT. Translating gives CASAGISSNQPQHF.